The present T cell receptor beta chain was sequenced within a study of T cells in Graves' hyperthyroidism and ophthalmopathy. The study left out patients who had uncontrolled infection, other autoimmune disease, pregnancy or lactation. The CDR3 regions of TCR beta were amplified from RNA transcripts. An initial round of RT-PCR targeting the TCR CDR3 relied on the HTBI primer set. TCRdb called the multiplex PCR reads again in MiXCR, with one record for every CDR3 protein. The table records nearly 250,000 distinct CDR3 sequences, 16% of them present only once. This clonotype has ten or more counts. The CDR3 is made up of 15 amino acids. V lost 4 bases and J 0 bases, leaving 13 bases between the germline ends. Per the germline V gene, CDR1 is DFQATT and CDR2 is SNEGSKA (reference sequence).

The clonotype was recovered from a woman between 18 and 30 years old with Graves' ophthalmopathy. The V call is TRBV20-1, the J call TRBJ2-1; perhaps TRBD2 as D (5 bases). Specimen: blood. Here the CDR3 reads CSAKQRGSSYNEQFF. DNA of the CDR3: TGCAGTGCTAAGCAACGGGGAAGCTCCTACAATGAGCAGTTCTTC.